This T cell receptor beta chain was found in a study of blood T cells in healthy people across ages. Across the whole study: T cells yielded about one barcoded beta molecule per two cells through template switching.

The CDR3 loop spans 17 amino acids. The V gene lost 1 base and the J gene lost 0 bases, with 13 bases spanning the gap. Study observations and caveats: Estimates based on one million T cells were treated as lower bounds. Bulk PBMC profiling left naive and antigen-experienced comparisons inconclusive.

It was with a sample-barcoded 5' primer and a J-beta primer mix that a second PCR of roughly 7 to 12 cycles was run. TCRdb reprocessed the 5' RACE reads via MiXCR and lists one record per CDR3 protein. The profile covers about 800,000 distinct CDR3 sequences, with 20% to 25% appearing a single time and 3.7% taken by the ten largest. This clonotype was counted only a few times. Antigen specificity is unknown. Another study also made use of these data, one on T cells of mothers and their children.

This TCR was sampled from a boy between 10 and 17 years old in good health. The chain is built from TRBV12-3 or TRBV12-4 and TRBJ2-1; TRBD1 might be the D (6 bases). The sample was blood. The CDR3 loop is CASSLGSGVSSYNEQFF. In DNA form, the CDR3 reads TGTGCCAGCAGTTTAGGTTCAGGGGTCAGCTCCTACAATGAGCAGTTCTTC.